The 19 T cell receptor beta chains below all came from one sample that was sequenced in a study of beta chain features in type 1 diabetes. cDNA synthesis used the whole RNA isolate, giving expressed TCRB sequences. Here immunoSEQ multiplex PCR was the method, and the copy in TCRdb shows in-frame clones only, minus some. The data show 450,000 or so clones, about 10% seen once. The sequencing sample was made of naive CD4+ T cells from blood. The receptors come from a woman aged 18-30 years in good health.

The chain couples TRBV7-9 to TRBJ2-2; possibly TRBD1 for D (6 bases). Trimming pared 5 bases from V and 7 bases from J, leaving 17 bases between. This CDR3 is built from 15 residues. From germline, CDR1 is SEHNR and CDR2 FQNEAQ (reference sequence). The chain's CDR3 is CASSVSNNRVGELFF. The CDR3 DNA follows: TGTGCCAGCAGCGTTTCAAACAACAGGGTCGGGGAGCTGTTTTTT.

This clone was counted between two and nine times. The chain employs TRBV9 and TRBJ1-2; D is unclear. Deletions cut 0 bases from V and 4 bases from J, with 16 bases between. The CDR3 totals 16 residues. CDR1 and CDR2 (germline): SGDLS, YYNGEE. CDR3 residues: CASSVGDGKDSYGYTF. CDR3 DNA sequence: TGTGCCAGCAGCGTAGGGGATGGTAAAGATTCCTATGGCTACACCTTC.

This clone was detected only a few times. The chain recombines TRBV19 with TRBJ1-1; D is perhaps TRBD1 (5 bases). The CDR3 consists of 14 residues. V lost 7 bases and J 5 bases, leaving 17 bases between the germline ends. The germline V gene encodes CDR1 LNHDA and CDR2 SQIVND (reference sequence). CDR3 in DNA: TGTGCCAGTACACAACGTCGGGGGAGGACTGAAGCTTTCTTT. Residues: CASTQRRGRTEAFF.

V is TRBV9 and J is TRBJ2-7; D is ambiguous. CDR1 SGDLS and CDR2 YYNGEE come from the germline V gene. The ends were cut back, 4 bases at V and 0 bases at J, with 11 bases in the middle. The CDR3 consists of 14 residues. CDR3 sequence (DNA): TGTGCCAGCAGCCCCCGGCCGCTCTCCTACGAGCAGTACTTC. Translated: CASSPRPLSYEQYF.

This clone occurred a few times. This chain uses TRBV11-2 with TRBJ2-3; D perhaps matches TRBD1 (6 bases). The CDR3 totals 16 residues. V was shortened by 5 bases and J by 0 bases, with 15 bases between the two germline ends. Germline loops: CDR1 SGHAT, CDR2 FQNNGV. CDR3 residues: CASSRTVLLSTDTQYF. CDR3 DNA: TGTGCCAGCAGCCGGACAGTTCTTCTTAGCACAGATACGCAGTATTTT.

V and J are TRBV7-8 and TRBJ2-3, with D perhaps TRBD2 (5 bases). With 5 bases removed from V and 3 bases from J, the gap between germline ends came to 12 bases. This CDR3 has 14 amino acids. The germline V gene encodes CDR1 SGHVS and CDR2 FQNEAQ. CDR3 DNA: TGTGCCAGCAGCCCTAGGCGGACTACAGATACGCAGTATTTT. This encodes CASSPRRTTDTQYF.

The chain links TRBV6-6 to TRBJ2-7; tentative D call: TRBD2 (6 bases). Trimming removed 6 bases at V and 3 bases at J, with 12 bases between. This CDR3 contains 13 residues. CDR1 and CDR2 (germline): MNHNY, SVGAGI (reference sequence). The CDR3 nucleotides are TGTGCCAGCAGCCGGACGGGACTCTACGAGCAGTACGTC. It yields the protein CASSRTGLYEQYV.

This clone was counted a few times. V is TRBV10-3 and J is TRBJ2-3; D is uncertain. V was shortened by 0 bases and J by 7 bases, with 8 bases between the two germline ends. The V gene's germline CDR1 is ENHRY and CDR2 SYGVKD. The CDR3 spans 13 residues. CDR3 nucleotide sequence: TGTGCCATCAGTGAGTCGCAGGAGAATACGCAGTATTTT. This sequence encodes CAISESQENTQYF.

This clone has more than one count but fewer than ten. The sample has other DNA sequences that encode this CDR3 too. The CDR3 nucleotides are TGCGCCAGCAGCTTTGGACAGGGCACAGATACGCAGTATTTT. Encoded protein: CASSFGQGTDTQYF. The J gene is TRBJ2-3, the V gene TRBV5-1; 7 positions agree with TRBD1. The V and J ends lost 2 bases and 1 base, in that order; junction bases with no gene match: 1. The CDR3 sequence is 14 residues long. Germline V gives CDR1 SGHRS, CDR2 YFSETQ.

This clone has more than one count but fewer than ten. CDR3 coding DNA: TGTGCCAGCAGCGTAGCCCTAGCGGGGGCCGGGGAGCTGTTTTTT. This sequence encodes CASSVALAGAGELFF. The rearrangement links TRBV9 to TRBJ2-2; 10 bases are shared with TRBD2. CDR3 length equals 15 residues. Germline CDR1 is SGDLS and CDR2 is YYNGEE. The V gene end was trimmed by 0 bases and the J gene end by 6 bases; junction bases not matched to a gene: 2.

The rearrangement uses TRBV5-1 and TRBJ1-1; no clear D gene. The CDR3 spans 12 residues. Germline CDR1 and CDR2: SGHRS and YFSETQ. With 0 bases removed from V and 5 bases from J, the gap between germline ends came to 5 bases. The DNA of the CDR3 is TGCGCCAGCAGCTTGGACGGTACTGAAGCTTTCTTT. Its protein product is CASSLDGTEAFF.

The DNA for the CDR3 is TGTGCCAGCCGCCTGGGTCGGGAGACCCAGTACTTC. Protein: CASRLGRETQYF. This chain joins TRBV7-2 and TRBJ2-5; no reliable D call. V was pared by 8 bases and J by 5 bases, with 12 bases between. The CDR3 runs to 12 residues. Germline values: CDR1 SGHTA, CDR2 FQGNSA. Filled out from reference TRBV7-2 and TRBJ2-5, the complete variable domain reads GAGVSQSPSNKVTEKGKDVELRCDPISGHTALYWYRQSLGQGLEFLIYFQGNSAPDKSGLPSDRFSAERTGGSVSTLTIQRTQQEDSAVYLCASRLGRETQYFGPGTRLLVL.

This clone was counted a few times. CDR3 bases: TGTGCCATCAGTGAAGAACAGGGCGTTGGGCCCCAGCATTTT. Amino acids: CAISEEQGVGPQHF. The chain combines TRBV10-3 with TRBJ1-5; perhaps TRBD1 as D (6 bases). CDR1 is ENHRY and CDR2 is SYGVKD in the germline V gene. The CDR3 is 14 amino acids. The V end lost 3 bases, the J end lost 9 bases, and 15 bases lay between the germline ends.

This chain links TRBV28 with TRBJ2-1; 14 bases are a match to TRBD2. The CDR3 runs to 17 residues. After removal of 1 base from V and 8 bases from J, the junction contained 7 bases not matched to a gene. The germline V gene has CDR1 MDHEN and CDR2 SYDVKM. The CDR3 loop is CASSLYDGLAGGDEQFF. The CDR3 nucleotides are TGTGCCAGCAGTTTATACGATGGACTAGCGGGAGGAGATGAGCAGTTCTTC. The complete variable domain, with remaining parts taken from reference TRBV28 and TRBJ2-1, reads DVKVTQSSRYLVKRTGEKVFLECVQDMDHENMFWYRQDPGLGLRLIYFSYDVKMKEKGDIPEGYSVSREKKERFSLILESASTNQTSMYLCASSLYDGLAGGDEQFFGPGTRLTVL.

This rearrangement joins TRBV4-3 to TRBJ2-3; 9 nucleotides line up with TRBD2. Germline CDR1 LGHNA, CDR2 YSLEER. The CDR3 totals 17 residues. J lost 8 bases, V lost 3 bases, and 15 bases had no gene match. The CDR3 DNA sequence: TGCGCCAGCAGCCACAGAGCAGGGGCGGGAGGGCCTAGTACGCAGTATTTT. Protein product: CASSHRAGAGGPSTQYF.

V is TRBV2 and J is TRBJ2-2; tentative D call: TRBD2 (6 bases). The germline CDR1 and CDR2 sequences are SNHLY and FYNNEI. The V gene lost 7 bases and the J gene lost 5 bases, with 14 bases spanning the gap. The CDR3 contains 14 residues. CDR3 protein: CASNFGGKTGELFF. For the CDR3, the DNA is TGTGCCAGCAATTTCGGGGGAAAAACCGGGGAGCTGTTTTTT. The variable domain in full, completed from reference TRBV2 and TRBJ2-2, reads EPEVTQTPSHQVTQMGQEVILRCVPISNHLYFYWYRQILGQKVEFLVSFYNNEISEKSEIFDDQFSVERPDGSNFTLKIRSTKLEDSAMYFCASNFGGKTGELFFGEGSRLTVL.

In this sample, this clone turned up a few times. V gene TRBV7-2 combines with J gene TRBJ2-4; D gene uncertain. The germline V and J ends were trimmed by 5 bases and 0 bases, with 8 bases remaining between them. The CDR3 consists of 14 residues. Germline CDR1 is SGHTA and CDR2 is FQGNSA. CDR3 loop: CASSIPQAKNIQYF. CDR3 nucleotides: TGTGCCAGCAGCATTCCCCAAGCCAAAAACATTCAGTACTTC.

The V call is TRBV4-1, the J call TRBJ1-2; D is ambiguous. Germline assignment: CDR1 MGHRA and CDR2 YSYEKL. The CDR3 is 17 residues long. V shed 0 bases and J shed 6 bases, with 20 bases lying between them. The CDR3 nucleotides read TGCGCCAGCAGCCAAGATGTCCTATTTTCAAGTATTAATGGCTACACCTTC. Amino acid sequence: CASSQDVLFSSINGYTF.

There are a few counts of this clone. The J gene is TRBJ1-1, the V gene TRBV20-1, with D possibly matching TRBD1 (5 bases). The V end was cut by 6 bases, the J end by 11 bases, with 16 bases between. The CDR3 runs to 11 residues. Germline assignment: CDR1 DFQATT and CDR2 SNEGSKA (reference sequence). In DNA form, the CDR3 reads TGCAGTGCGGACGGGGACGTCGGGGCTTTCTTT. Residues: CSADGDVGAFF.